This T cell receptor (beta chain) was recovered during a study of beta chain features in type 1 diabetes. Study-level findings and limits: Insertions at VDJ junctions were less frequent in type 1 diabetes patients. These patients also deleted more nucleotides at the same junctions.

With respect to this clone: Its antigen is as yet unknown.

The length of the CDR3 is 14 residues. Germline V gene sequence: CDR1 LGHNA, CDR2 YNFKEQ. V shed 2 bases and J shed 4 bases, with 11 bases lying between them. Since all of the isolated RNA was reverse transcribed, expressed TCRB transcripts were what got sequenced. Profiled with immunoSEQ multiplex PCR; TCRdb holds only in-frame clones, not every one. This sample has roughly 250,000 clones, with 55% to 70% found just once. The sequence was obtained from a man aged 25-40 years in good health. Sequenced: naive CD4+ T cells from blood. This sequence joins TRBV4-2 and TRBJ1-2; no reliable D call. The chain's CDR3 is CASSQSREIYGYTF. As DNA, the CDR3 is TGTGCCAGCAGCCAATCCCGGGAGATCTATGGCTACACCTTC.